Presented here are 14 T cell receptor beta chains from one specimen sequenced in a study of human T cells and chemical hapten exposure. TCRdb reprocessed the RACE reads via MiXCR and lists one record per CDR3 protein. Of approximately 110,000 distinct CDR3 sequences listed, approximately 11% were seen once; the top ten hold roughly 3.5%. Documented time point: patch test 1, 2 weeks after DPC sensitization. The treatment is: therapeutic diphenylcyclopropenone sensitization with weekly scalp DPC. Sample: whole blood, taken in connection with sensitization to the hapten diphenylcyclopropenone (DPC). The receptors originated from a woman aged 40 to 50 with alopecia areata. Some clones in this sample may be carry-over from other donors' samples.

In this sample, this clonotype turned up a few times. The rearrangement uses TRBV6-1 and TRBJ1-2, with D perhaps TRBD1 (6 bases). This CDR3 comprises 12 residues. V lost 6 bases to trimming and J lost 7 bases, with 12 bases between them. In germline, CDR1 is MNHNS, CDR2 SASEGT. The CDR3 region is CASRVQGAGYTF. As DNA, the CDR3 is TGTGCCAGCAGGGTACAGGGAGCTGGCTACACCTTC.

This clonotype was seen many times. The chain couples TRBV18 to TRBJ2-2; TRBD2 agrees at 8 bases. J gave up 0 bases and V 4 bases, and 4 bases lay outside the gene matches. The CDR3 has 16 amino acids. Per the germline V gene, CDR1 is KGHSH and CDR2 is LQKENI. For the CDR3, the DNA is TGTGCCAGCTCACTCACTAGCGGAACGAACACCGGGGAGCTGTTTTTT. Translating gives CASSLTSGTNTGELFF. Together with reference TRBV18 and TRBJ2-2, the CDR3 gives the full variable domain: NAGVMQNPRHLVRRRGQEARLRCSPMKGHSHVYWYRQLPEEGLKFMVYLQKENIIDESGMPKERFSAEFPKEGPSILRIQQVVRGDSAAYFCASSLTSGTNTGELFFGEGSRLTVL.

This clonotype was counted at least ten times. The rearrangement joins TRBV7-6 to TRBJ2-2; TRBD2 matches at 9 bases. Trimming at V came to 2 bases and at J to 2 bases, leaving 6 bases not matched to a gene. The germline V gene has CDR1 SGHVS and CDR2 FNYEAQ. The CDR3 consists of 17 residues. The CDR3 spells CASSLSAAGGNTGELFF. In DNA, the CDR3 is TGTGCCAGCAGCTTATCGGCAGCGGGGGGCAACACCGGGGAGCTGTTTTTT.

V is TRBV20-1 and J is TRBJ2-1; 11 bases agree with TRBD1. J lost 8 bases, V lost 1 base, and 4 bases had no gene match. The germline V gene encodes CDR1 DFQATT and CDR2 SNEGSKA (reference sequence). The CDR3 has 14 amino acids. CDR3 coding DNA: TGCAGTGCTAGAGGGACAGGGGGCATTTATGAGCAGTTCTTC. Amino acid sequence: CSARGTGGIYEQFF.

The chain carries TRBV6-6 and TRBJ2-7; no clear D gene. The CDR3 loop spans 14 amino acids. V was trimmed by 2 bases and J by 6 bases, leaving 14 bases between them. CDR1 MNHNY and CDR2 SVGAGI come from the germline V gene (reference sequence). The CDR3 protein is CASSYPENGFEQYF. The CDR3 bases are TGTGCCAGCAGTTACCCAGAAAATGGGTTCGAGCAGTACTTC.

This clonotype was picked up many times. This chain uses TRBV28 with TRBJ2-3; TRBD1 matches 11 bases. With 10 bases clipped from V and 8 bases from J, the junction kept 17 bases outside the gene matches. The germline CDR1 and CDR2 sequences are MDHEN and SYDVKM. This CDR3 is 16 amino acids long. The CDR3 reads CATNRRDRGFLGTQYF. CDR3 sequence (DNA): TGTGCCACTAATCGCCGGGACAGGGGGTTTTTAGGTACGCAGTATTTT.

V is TRBV4-2 and J is TRBJ2-5; 8 nucleotides line up with TRBD2. The CDR3 extends over 14 amino acids. Germline CDR1 and CDR2: LGHNA and YNFKEQ. V was pared by 4 bases and J by 3 bases, with 4 bases of the junction left unmatched. DNA of the CDR3: TGTGCCAGCAGCCGGGGGACTAGTGAAGAGACCCAGTACTTC. This encodes CASSRGTSEETQYF.

This clonotype was counted only a few times. The chain couples TRBV28 to TRBJ2-5; 8 nucleotides agree with TRBD1. The J segment lost 5 bases and the V segment lost 6 bases, leaving 14 bases of the junction unmatched. The CDR3 has 16 residues. The germline V gene encodes CDR1 MDHEN and CDR2 SYDVKM. The CDR3 protein is CASSNFRTGNIETQYF. CDR3 nucleotides: TGTGCCAGCAGCAATTTCCGGACAGGGAATATTGAGACCCAGTACTTC.

This clonotype was detected many times. This chain uses TRBV5-1 with TRBJ1-1; D uncertain. V lost 4 bases to trimming and J lost 1 base, with 14 bases between them. The CDR3 loop spans 15 amino acids. In germline, CDR1 is SGHRS, CDR2 YFSETQ. The CDR3 is CASSRDSTSNTEAFF. The CDR3 DNA reads as TGCGCCAGCAGCCGAGACTCTACATCGAACACTGAAGCTTTCTTT.

In its sample, this clonotype was seen many times. The rearrangement joins TRBV27 to TRBJ1-1, with D possibly TRBD1 on 5 matching bases. CDR3 length: 14 amino acids. Germline CDR1 reads MNHEY; CDR2 reads SMNVEV (reference sequence). V lost 3 bases, J lost 5 bases, and 13 bases lay in between. CDR3 coding DNA: TGTGCCAGCAGTTTTCTGGGGGGGAGGACTGAAGCTTTCTTT. It specifies CASSFLGGRTEAFF.

V usage is TRBV7-2 and J usage is TRBJ1-3; no clear D gene. Germline lookup yields CDR1 SGHTA and CDR2 FQGNSA. This CDR3 is 15 amino acids long. Deletions cut 5 bases from V and 0 bases from J, with 11 bases between. CDR3 amino acids: CASSPRPSSGNTIYF. DNA of the CDR3: TGTGCCAGCAGCCCGAGGCCTAGCTCTGGAAACACCATATATTTT.

V is TRBV28 and J is TRBJ1-2; D is possibly TRBD1 (6 bases). The germline V gene has CDR1 MDHEN and CDR2 SYDVKM. The CDR3 sequence is 17 residues long. The V gene lost 6 bases and the J gene lost 3 bases, with 23 bases spanning the gap. CDR3: CASREGGAGRQDYGYTF. The CDR3 DNA sequence: TGTGCCAGCAGAGAGGGGGGGGCAGGAAGGCAGGACTATGGCTACACCTTC.

There are a few counts of this clonotype. The chain links TRBV13 to TRBJ2-5, with D possibly being TRBD2 (6 bases). CDR3 length: 13 amino acids. Trimming took 3 bases from V and 5 from J, leaving 10 bases between them. CDR1 is PRHDT and CDR2 is FYEKMQ in the germline V gene (reference sequence). The chain's CDR3 is CASSLGGHETQYF. In nucleotides, the CDR3 is TGTGCCAGCAGCTTGGGAGGCCACGAGACCCAGTACTTC.

The gene calls are TRBV11-2 and TRBJ2-7, with 12 bases fitting TRBD2. J was trimmed by 9 bases and V by 2 bases; bases with no gene match: 8. Per germline, CDR1 SGHAT and CDR2 FQNNGV. This CDR3 spans 15 amino acids. Written as DNA, the CDR3 is TGTGCCAGCAGCTTATTACCTAGCGGGAGGGCCGTGCAGTACTTC. It specifies CASSLLPSGRAVQYF. Using reference TRBV11-2 and TRBJ2-7 for the parts outside the CDR3, the full variable domain is EAGVAQSPRYKIIEKRQSVAFWCNPISGHATLYWYQQILGQGPKLLIQFQNNGVVDDSQLPKDRFSAERLKGVDSTLKIQPAKLEDSAVYLCASSLLPSGRAVQYFGPGTRLTVT.